The 11 T cell receptor beta chains below were found in one sample sequenced in a study of shared clonotypes between healthy human individuals (dated by TCRdb to the early 2020s). Receptor libraries were prepared by the immunoSEQ multiplex PCR assay. TCRdb obtained this table from immuneACCESS and retained in-frame rearrangements with V and J assigned. These tables miss some clones; where compared with another copy, unresolved V genes account for less than half of the shortfall, and the remainder is unexplained. Counted in this sample were more than 600,000 clones; roughly 94% of them appeared once. In total, the top ten clones hold more than 20% of the sample. CD8 naive samples were obtained by positive selection for CCR7 among CD45RO-negative cells, yielding a CD45RA+CCR7+ population from which TemRA cells were excluded. The specimen was naive CD8+ T cells sorted from blood. The cell subset or site label here, explained by the study, means: CD45RA+CCR7+. These receptor sequences come from a man aged 25-45 years in good health.

The chain employs TRBV7-6 and TRBJ2-3; D call uncertain. The CDR3 runs 13 residues. V was pared by 1 base and J by 10 bases, with 12 bases between. Per the germline V gene, CDR1 is SGHVS and CDR2 is FNYEAQ. CDR3 bases: TGTGCCAGCAGCTTAGGCTATCGTAGTCCGCAGTATTTT. Its protein is CASSLGYRSPQYF.

This chain joins TRBV9 and TRBJ1-2; D is possibly TRBD1 (6 bases). Germline V CDR1 and CDR2: SGDLS, YYNGEE. The V end was cut by 5 bases, the J end by 6 bases, with 14 bases between. This CDR3 is built from 13 residues. The CDR3 DNA reads as TGTGCCAGCAGTGGTCGGGACACTCATGGCTACACCTTC. Translating it yields CASSGRDTHGYTF.

V and J are TRBV14 and TRBJ2-1; 15 bases agree with TRBD2. J lost 5 bases, V lost 4 bases, and 18 bases had no gene match. Per the germline V gene, CDR1 is SGHDN and CDR2 is FVKESK. The CDR3 is 21 amino acids. The CDR3 region has the DNA TGTGCCAGCAGCCGGTGGGACACCGGGACTAGCGGGAGGCGGGAAAACAATGAGCAGTTCTTC. Its translation: CASSRWDTGTSGRRENNEQFF.

The chain links TRBV7-9 to TRBJ2-7; D possibly corresponds to TRBD1 (6 bases). The CDR3 runs to 13 residues. Trimming cost V 5 bases and J 0 bases, with 8 bases left between them. Germline CDR1 and CDR2: SEHNR and FQNEAQ (reference sequence). The CDR3 region is CASSQDSSYEQYF. The CDR3 nucleotides read TGTGCCAGCAGCCAGGACAGCTCCTACGAGCAGTACTTC. Drawing the rest from reference TRBV7-9 and TRBJ2-7, the complete variable domain is DTGVSQNPRHKITKRGQNVTFRCDPISEHNRLYWYRQTLGQGPEFLTYFQNEAQLEKSRLLSDRFSAERPKGSFSTLEIQRTEQGDSAMYLCASSQDSSYEQYFGPGTRLTVT.

This chain uses TRBV15 with TRBJ2-5, with 9 positions matching TRBD2. The CDR3 covers 15 residues. Germline CDR1 and CDR2: LNHNV and YYDKDF (reference sequence). V dropped 0 bases and J dropped 9; count of bases not matched to a gene: 8. In DNA, the CDR3 is TGTGCCACCAGCAGAGAGTTTGCAGCGGGAGGTGCCCAGTACTTC. It encodes CATSREFAAGGAQYF.

The J gene is TRBJ2-7, the V gene TRBV5-1; TRBD1 might be the D (5 bases). The germline CDR1 and CDR2 sequences are SGHRS and YFSETQ. CDR3 length: 14 residues. V shed 4 bases and J shed 3 bases, with 14 bases lying between them. The DNA of the CDR3 is TGCGCCAGCAGCCCGGAGAACAGGATCTACGAGCAGTACTTC. Its translation is CASSPENRIYEQYF. The variable domain in full, with the rest retrieved from reference TRBV5-1 and TRBJ2-7, is KAGVTQTPRYLIKTRGQQVTLSCSPISGHRSVSWYQQTPGQGLQFLFEYFSETQRNKGNFPGRFSGRQFSNSRSEMNVSTLELGDSALYLCASSPENRIYEQYFGPGTRLTVT.

The genes are TRBV4-2 and TRBJ2-7; D tentatively reads TRBD1 or TRBD2 (5 bases each). V was pared by 1 base and J by 4 bases, with 17 bases between. This CDR3 has 16 residues. Germline V gene sequence: CDR1 LGHNA, CDR2 YNFKEQ. The CDR3 spells CASSQALGEYGYEQYF. The CDR3 region has the DNA TGTGCCAGCAGCCAAGCCTTGGGGGAGTATGGGTACGAGCAGTACTTC.

V usage is TRBV2 and J usage is TRBJ2-4; tentatively, D is TRBD1 or TRBD2 (5 bases each). In germline, CDR1 is SNHLY, CDR2 FYNNEI. Trimming pared 2 bases from V and 6 bases from J, leaving 17 bases between. CDR3 length: 16 residues. The CDR3 spells CASSEYRGLSGNIQYF. In nucleotides, the CDR3 is TGTGCCAGCAGTGAATATCGGGGCCTGTCAGGAAACATTCAGTACTTC.

This sequence joins TRBV6-1 and TRBJ2-1, with 7 bases aligning to TRBD2. J gave up 7 bases and V 2 bases, and 8 bases lay outside the gene matches. Germline CDR1 and CDR2: MNHNS and SASEGT. This CDR3 spans 15 amino acids. The CDR3 is CASSELAGVRNEQFF. As DNA, the CDR3 is TGTGCCAGCAGTGAATTGGCGGGAGTTCGGAATGAGCAGTTCTTC.

The chain is built from TRBV21-1 and TRBJ1-5. TRBV21-1 is termed a pseudogene. The CDR3 covers 15 residues. CDR3: CASSFAGVSNQPQHF. The CDR3 bases are TGTGCCAGCAGCTTCGCCGGGGTAAGCAATCAGCCCCAGCATTTT.

The rearrangement uses TRBV7-9 and TRBJ2-5; 15 nucleotides match TRBD2. V dropped 5 bases and J dropped 5; count of bases not matched to a gene: 15. Germline V gene lookup returns CDR1 SEHNR and CDR2 FQNEAQ (reference sequence). The length of the CDR3 is 19 residues. CDR3: CASSRGTSGRPHQRETQYF. The CDR3 coding sequence is TGTGCCAGCAGCAGAGGGACTAGCGGGAGGCCGCATCAACGGGAGACCCAGTACTTC.